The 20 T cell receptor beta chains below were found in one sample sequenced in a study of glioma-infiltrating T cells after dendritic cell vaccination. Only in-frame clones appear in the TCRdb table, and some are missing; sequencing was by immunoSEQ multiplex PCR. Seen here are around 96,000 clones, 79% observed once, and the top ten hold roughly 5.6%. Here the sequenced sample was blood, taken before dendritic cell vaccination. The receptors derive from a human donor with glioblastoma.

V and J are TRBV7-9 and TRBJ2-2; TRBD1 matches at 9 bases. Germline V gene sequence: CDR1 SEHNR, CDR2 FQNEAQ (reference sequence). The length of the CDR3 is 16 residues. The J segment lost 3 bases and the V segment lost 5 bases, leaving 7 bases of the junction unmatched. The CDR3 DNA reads TGTGCCAGCAGCCCCGGGGACAGGGATTACACCGGGGAGCTGTTTTTT. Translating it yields CASSPGDRDYTGELFF.

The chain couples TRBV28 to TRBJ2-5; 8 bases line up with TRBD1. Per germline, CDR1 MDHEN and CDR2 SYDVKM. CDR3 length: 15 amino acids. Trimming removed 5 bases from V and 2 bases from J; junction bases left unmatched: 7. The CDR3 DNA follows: TGTGCCAGCAGTCTACGGGACAGGTATCAAGAGACCCAGTACTTC. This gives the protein CASSLRDRYQETQYF.

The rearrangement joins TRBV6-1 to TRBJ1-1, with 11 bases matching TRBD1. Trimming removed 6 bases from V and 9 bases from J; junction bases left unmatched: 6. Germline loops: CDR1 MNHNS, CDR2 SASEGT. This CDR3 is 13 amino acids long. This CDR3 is CASRGTGGRKAFF. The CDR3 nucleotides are TGTGCCAGCAGGGGGACAGGGGGTCGAAAAGCTTTCTTT.

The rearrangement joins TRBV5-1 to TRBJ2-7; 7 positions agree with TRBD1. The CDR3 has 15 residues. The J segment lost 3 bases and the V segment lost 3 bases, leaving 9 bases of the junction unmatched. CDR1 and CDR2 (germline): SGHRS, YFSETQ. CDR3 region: CASSSGQSLVYEQYF. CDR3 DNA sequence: TGCGCCAGCAGCTCGGGACAGAGCTTGGTCTACGAGCAGTACTTC.

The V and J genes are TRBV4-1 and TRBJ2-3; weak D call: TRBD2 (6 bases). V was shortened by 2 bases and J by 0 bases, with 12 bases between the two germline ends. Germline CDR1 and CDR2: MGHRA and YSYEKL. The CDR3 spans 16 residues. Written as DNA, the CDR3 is TGCGCCAGCAGCCAACCCCTAGCGACTAGCACAGATACGCAGTATTTT. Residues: CASSQPLATSTDTQYF.

The CDR3 nucleotides are TGTGCCAGCAGCTTAACAGGGGGCACAGGCTACACCTTC. As protein: CASSLTGGTGYTF. V usage is TRBV7-3 and J usage is TRBJ1-2, with 7 bases lining up with TRBD1. J gave up 8 bases and V 0 bases, and 3 bases lay outside the gene matches. CDR1 and CDR2 from the germline V gene are SGHTA and FQGTGA. There are 13 residues in the CDR3.

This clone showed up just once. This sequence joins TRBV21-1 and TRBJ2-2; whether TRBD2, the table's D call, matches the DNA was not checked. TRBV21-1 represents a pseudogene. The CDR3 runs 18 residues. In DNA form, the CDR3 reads TGTGCCAGCAGCAAAGGACTAGCGGGAGTTGAGAGAACCGGGGAGCTGTTTTTT. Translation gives CASSKGLAGVERTGELFF.

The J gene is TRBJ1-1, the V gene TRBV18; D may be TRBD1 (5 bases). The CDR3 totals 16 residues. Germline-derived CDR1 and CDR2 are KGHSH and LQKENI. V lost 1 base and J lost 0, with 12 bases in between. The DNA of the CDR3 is TGTGCCAGCTCACCACAGGGGCCCTCTTTGAACACTGAAGCTTTCTTT. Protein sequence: CASSPQGPSLNTEAFF.

Written as DNA, the CDR3 is TGTGCCAGCAGCCAACCTAGTGCCCCTACTGGAAACACCATATATTTT. Translation: CASSQPSAPTGNTIYF. This sequence joins TRBV4-2 and TRBJ1-3; D call uncertain. The CDR3 has 16 amino acids. CDR1 and CDR2 from the germline V gene are LGHNA and YNFKEQ. V dropped 2 bases and J dropped 2 bases, with 13 bases sitting between them.

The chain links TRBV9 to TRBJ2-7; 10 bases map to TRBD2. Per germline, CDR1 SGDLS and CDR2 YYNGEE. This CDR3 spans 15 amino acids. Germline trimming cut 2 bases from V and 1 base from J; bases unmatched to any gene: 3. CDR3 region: CASSVSSGGSYEQYF. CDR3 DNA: TGTGCCAGCAGCGTTTCTAGCGGGGGTTCCTACGAGCAGTACTTC.

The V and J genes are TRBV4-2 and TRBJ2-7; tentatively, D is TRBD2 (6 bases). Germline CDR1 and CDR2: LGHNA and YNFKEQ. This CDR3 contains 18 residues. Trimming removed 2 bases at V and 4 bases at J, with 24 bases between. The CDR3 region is CASSQFLGRTGLGYEQYF. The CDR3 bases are TGTGCCAGCAGCCAATTTCTGGGGAGGACCGGCCTGGGGTACGAGCAGTACTTC.

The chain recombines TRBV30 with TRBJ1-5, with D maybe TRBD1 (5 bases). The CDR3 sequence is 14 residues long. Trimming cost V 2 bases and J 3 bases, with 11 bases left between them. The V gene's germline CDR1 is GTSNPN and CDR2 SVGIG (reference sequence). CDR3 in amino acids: CAWSSRANNQPQHF. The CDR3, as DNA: TGTGCCTGGAGTTCCAGGGCGAACAATCAGCCCCAGCATTTT.

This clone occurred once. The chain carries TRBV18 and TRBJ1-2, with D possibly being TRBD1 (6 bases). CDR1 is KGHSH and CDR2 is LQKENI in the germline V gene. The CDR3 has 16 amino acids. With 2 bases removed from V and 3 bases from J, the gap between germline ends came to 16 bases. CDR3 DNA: TGTGCCAGCTCACCAAGATCCGGGGGGGCTGACTATGGCTACACCTTC. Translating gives CASSPRSGGADYGYTF.

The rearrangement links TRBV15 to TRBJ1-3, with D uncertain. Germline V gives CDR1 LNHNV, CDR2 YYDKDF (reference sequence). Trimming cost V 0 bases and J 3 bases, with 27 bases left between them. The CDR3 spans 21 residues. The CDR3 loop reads CATSRDPLRALRPLFGNTIYF. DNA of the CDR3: TGTGCCACCAGCAGAGATCCCCTGAGGGCCCTCCGTCCCCTCTTTGGAAACACCATATATTTT.

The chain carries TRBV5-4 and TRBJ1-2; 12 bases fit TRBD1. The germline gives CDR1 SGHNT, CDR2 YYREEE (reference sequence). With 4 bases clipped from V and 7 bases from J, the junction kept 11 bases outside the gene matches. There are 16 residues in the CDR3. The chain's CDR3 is CASSPNRDRGLGGYTF. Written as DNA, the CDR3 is TGTGCCAGCAGCCCCAACCGGGACAGGGGGCTTGGTGGCTACACCTTC.

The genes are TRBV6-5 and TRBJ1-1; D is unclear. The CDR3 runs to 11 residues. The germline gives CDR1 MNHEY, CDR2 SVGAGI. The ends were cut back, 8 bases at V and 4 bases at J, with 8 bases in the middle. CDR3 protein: CASFIGTEAFF. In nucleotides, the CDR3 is TGTGCCAGCTTCATCGGCACTGAAGCTTTCTTT.

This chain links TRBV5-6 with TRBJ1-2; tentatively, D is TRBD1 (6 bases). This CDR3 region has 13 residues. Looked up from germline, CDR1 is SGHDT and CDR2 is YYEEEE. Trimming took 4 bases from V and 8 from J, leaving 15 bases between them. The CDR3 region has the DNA TGTGCCAGCAGCCCCCGGGACACAAGAGGCTACACCTTC. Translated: CASSPRDTRGYTF.

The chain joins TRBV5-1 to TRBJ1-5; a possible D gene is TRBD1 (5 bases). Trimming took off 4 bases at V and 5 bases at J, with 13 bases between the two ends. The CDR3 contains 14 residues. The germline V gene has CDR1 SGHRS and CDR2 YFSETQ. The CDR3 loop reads CASSLQGSDQPQHF. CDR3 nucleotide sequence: TGCGCCAGCAGCCTCCAGGGTTCCGATCAGCCCCAGCATTTT.

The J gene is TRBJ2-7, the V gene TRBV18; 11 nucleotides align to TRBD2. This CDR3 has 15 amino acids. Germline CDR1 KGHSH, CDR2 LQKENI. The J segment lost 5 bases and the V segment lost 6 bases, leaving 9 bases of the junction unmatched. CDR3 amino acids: CASSPGLAGGDEQYF. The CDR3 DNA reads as TGTGCCAGCTCCCCCGGACTAGCGGGCGGCGACGAGCAGTACTTC.

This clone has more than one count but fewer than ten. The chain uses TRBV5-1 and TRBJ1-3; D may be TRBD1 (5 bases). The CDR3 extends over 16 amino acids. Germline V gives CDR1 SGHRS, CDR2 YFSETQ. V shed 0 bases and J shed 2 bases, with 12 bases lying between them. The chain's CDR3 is CASSLVQATPGNTIYF. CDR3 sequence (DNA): TGCGCCAGCAGCTTGGTACAGGCGACCCCTGGAAACACCATATATTTT.